Below are 2 T cell receptor beta chains sequenced from a single sample in a study of T cell responses to AZD1222 COVID-19 vaccine (dated by TCRdb to about 2021). In the paper's terms, the time point label means: baseline before first vaccination. Receptor libraries were prepared by the immunoSEQ multiplex PCR assay. Not all clones reach the TCRdb copy of this immuneACCESS table, which keeps in-frame sequences only. Checked studies attribute under half of the gap to unresolved V genes and leave the rest unexplained. Across this sample there are about 110,000 clones, with 88% seen only once. The ten largest clones capture around 1.6% of the sample. The specimen comprised peripheral blood, sampled on day 0 of AZD1222 vaccination. The source of these receptors is an adult in good health.

The V and J genes are TRBV19 and TRBJ1-1, with D possibly TRBD1 on 6 matching bases. CDR1 LNHDA and CDR2 SQIVND come from the germline V gene (reference sequence). Trimming left V 7 bases short and J 0 bases short, with 24 bases between. There are 18 residues in the CDR3. CDR3 bases: TGTGCCAGTATCAACCTCGATCAGGGGACAAGGGTGAACACTGAAGCTTTCTTT. Residues: CASINLDQGTRVNTEAFF.

This chain connects TRBV5-4 to TRBJ1-1, with 7 bases lining up with TRBD1. Germline V gene lookup returns CDR1 SGHNT and CDR2 YYREEE (reference sequence). The CDR3 has 14 residues. The junction had 6 bases not matched to a gene; V was cut back by 5 bases and J by 2 bases. The CDR3 bases are TGTGCCAGCAGTCAGACAGGGAACAACACTGAAGCTTTCTTT. It translates to CASSQTGNNTEAFF.